Below, 26 T cell receptor beta chains from the same sample are listed, as sequenced in a study of T cell responses to AZD1222 COVID-19 vaccine. Data came from immunoSEQ multiplex PCR; TCRdb stores just in-frame clones and leaves some out. The table includes roughly 100,000 clones, roughly 90% detected once. The sample consisted of peripheral blood, taken on day 0 of AZD1222 vaccination. The source is an adult in good health.

The chain couples TRBV5-6 to TRBJ2-5; possible D gene TRBD2, 6 bases. The germline V gene has CDR1 SGHDT and CDR2 YYEEEE. The CDR3 has 15 residues. The V gene lost 1 base and the J gene lost 2 bases, with 12 bases spanning the gap. The CDR3: CASSLRSGPQETQYF. CDR3 nucleotides: TGTGCCAGCAGCTTGAGGAGCGGGCCGCAAGAGACCCAGTACTTC.

A single count supports this clone. The chain has TRBV11-2 and TRBJ1-1, with D possibly matching TRBD1 (6 bases). V was trimmed by 0 bases and J by 9 bases, leaving 17 bases between them. There are 15 residues in the CDR3. The germline gives CDR1 SGHAT, CDR2 FQNNGV. As DNA, the CDR3 is TGTGCCAGCAGCTTAGATCTATACCCCCAGGGGAAAGCTTTCTTT. It codes for CASSLDLYPQGKAFF.

The rearrangement uses TRBV10-2 and TRBJ2-1, with a possible D match to TRBD1 (5 bases). V lost 2 bases to trimming and J lost 10 bases, with 21 bases between them. This CDR3 has 16 amino acids. Per the germline V gene, CDR1 is WSHSY and CDR2 is SAAADI. CDR3 nucleotides: TGCGCCAGCAGTGAGGGGCAGGGCCCCGTTTCAAGGGAGCAGTTCTTC. It yields the protein CASSEGQGPVSREQFF.

J is TRBJ2-1 and V is TRBV2; D perhaps matches TRBD1 (5 bases). This CDR3 contains 14 residues. Germline loops: CDR1 SNHLY, CDR2 FYNNEI. Trimming left V 9 bases short and J 2 bases short, with 14 bases between. The CDR3 bases are TGTGCCAGTCTGACTGCAGGGCCCTACAATGAGCAGTTCTTC. It encodes CASLTAGPYNEQFF. Using reference TRBV2 and TRBJ2-1 for the parts outside the CDR3, the full variable domain is EPEVTQTPSHQVTQMGQEVILRCVPISNHLYFYWYRQILGQKVEFLVSFYNNEISEKSEIFDDQFSVERPDGSNFTLKIRSTKLEDSAMYFCASLTAGPYNEQFFGPGTRLTVL.

The table lists this clone with a few counts. This chain links TRBV10-3 with TRBJ1-3; TRBD1 matches at 9 bases. CDR1 and CDR2 (germline): ENHRY, SYGVKD. J gave up 8 bases and V 6 bases, and 8 bases lay outside the gene matches. CDR3 length: 14 amino acids. CDR3 amino acids: CAIRTGQGSDTIYF. The CDR3 region has the DNA TGTGCCATCAGGACTGGACAGGGGTCAGACACCATATATTTT.

The chain recombines TRBV9 with TRBJ2-7; 9 bases are shared with TRBD1. The ends lost 4 bases at V and 2 bases at J; junction bases unmatched: 4. The germline CDR1 and CDR2 sequences are SGDLS and YYNGEE. This CDR3 contains 14 residues. The CDR3 protein is CASSLRDRAYEQYF. The CDR3 bases are TGTGCCAGCAGCCTCCGGGACAGGGCCTACGAGCAGTACTTC.

This chain joins TRBV5-1 and TRBJ1-2, with no clear D. The CDR3 sequence is 17 residues long. CDR1 and CDR2 from the germline V gene are SGHRS and YFSETQ. The V and J ends lost 0 bases and 1 base respectively, with 16 bases between them. CDR3 sequence: CASSLELGVSLNYGYTF. In DNA, the CDR3 is TGCGCCAGCAGCTTGGAATTAGGCGTCAGCCTTAACTATGGCTACACCTTC.

This chain links TRBV5-6 with TRBJ2-7; D is perhaps TRBD1 (5 bases). This CDR3 contains 13 residues. CDR1 is SGHDT and CDR2 is YYEEEE in the germline V gene. V shed 0 bases and J shed 5 bases, with 9 bases lying between them. The DNA of the CDR3 is TGTGCCAGCAGCTTGGGGCCGACAGACGAGCAGTACTTC. This sequence encodes CASSLGPTDEQYF.

The J gene is TRBJ2-3, the V gene TRBV3-1 (or the pseudogene TRBV3-2); D is possibly TRBD1 or TRBD2 (6 bases each). The CDR3 length is 17 residues. Between the trimmed V and J ends, which lost 0 bases and 1 base, there was a span of 14 bases. CDR1 and CDR2 from the germline V gene are LGHDT and YNNKEL (reference sequence). The CDR3 region has the DNA TGTGCCAGCAGCCAAGATTTGGGGGGCCGGGGCACAGATACGCAGTATTTT. As protein: CASSQDLGGRGTDTQYF.

CDR3 protein: CASSNPSSEQYF. CDR3 bases: TGTGCCAGTAGTAACCCCTCTTCGGAGCAGTACTTC. V and J are TRBV19 and TRBJ2-7; D not certain. The germline V and J ends were trimmed by 4 bases and 7 bases, with 11 bases remaining between them. The CDR3 is 12 amino acids. Germline loops: CDR1 LNHDA, CDR2 SQIVND (reference sequence).

This clone showed up just a few times. This chain links TRBV14 with TRBJ1-2; D is possibly TRBD1 (6 bases). Germline lookup yields CDR1 SGHDN and CDR2 FVKESK. The ends were cut back, 1 base at V and 3 bases at J, with 9 bases in the middle. CDR3 size: 14 residues. The CDR3 nucleotides read TGTGCCAGCAGCCAAGCAGGGGTTTACTATGGCTACACCTTC. This encodes CASSQAGVYYGYTF.

The chain has TRBV14 and TRBJ1-1; 8 nucleotides agree with TRBD1. The germline CDR1 and CDR2 sequences are SGHDN and FVKESK. This CDR3 comprises 16 residues. V gave up 6 bases and J gave up 1 base; unmatched junction bases: 10. The DNA for the CDR3 is TGTGCCAGCAGTAGGGACAGGAAGACGGGGAACACTGAAGCTTTCTTT. Its protein is CASSRDRKTGNTEAFF. The entire variable domain, with the rest obtained from reference TRBV14 and TRBJ1-1, is as follows: EAGVTQFPSHSVIEKGQTVTLRCDPISGHDNLYWYRRVMGKEIKFLLHFVKESKQDESGMPNNRFLAERTGGTYSTLKVQPAELEDSGVYFCASSRDRKTGNTEAFFGQGTRLTVV.

The chain combines TRBV24-1 with TRBJ1-2; tentative D call: TRBD1 (5 bases). V dropped 1 base and J dropped 8 bases, with 7 bases sitting between them. Germline V lookup: CDR1 KGHDR, CDR2 SFDVKD. The CDR3 is 12 residues long. CDR3 DNA: TGTGCCACCAGTGATTTCTGGGGCGGCTACACCTTC. Its translation: CATSDFWGGYTF.

This clone has just a few counts. The V and J genes are TRBV10-3 and TRBJ1-1; D is ambiguous. The germline V and J ends were trimmed by 8 bases and 8 bases, with 12 bases remaining between them. The V gene's germline CDR1 is ENHRY and CDR2 SYGVKD. The length of the CDR3 is 11 residues. The DNA for the CDR3 is TGTGCCATCTCTGCACAGAACGAAGCTTTCTTT. This sequence encodes CAISAQNEAFF.

This clone has just one count. The chain carries TRBV5-1 and TRBJ2-7; the D is unclear. CDR3 length: 14 residues. V shed 0 bases and J shed 1 base, with 8 bases lying between them. CDR1 and CDR2 from the germline V gene are SGHRS and YFSETQ. The CDR3 DNA reads as TGCGCCAGCAGCTTGGACACTTCATCCTACGAGCAGTACTTC. It translates to CASSLDTSSYEQYF.

The CDR3 sequence: CASSLGGAQKYEQYF. The CDR3 nucleotides are TGCGCCAGCAGCTTAGGGGGGGCGCAAAAATACGAGCAGTACTTC. V and J are TRBV5-1 and TRBJ2-7; a possible D gene is TRBD2 (7 bases). V was pared by 2 bases and J by 4 bases, with 16 bases between. The CDR3 runs to 15 residues. Germline V CDR1 and CDR2: SGHRS, YFSETQ.

The chain is built from TRBV18 and TRBJ2-3, with D perhaps TRBD2 (6 bases). The germline V gene has CDR1 KGHSH and CDR2 LQKENI. This CDR3 is 13 amino acids long. V lost 3 bases and J lost 5, with 9 bases in between. CDR3 region: CASSPGGGDTQYF. As DNA, the CDR3 is TGTGCCAGCTCACCGGGGGGTGGAGATACGCAGTATTTT.

The V and J genes are TRBV4-1 and TRBJ1-2, with TRBD1 identical over 10 bases. The CDR3 has 16 amino acids. Germline CDR1 reads MGHRA; CDR2 reads YSYEKL. After removal of 3 bases from V and 5 bases from J, the junction contained 9 bases not matched to a gene. The CDR3 sequence: CASSQPTGGAGYGYTF. CDR3 coding DNA: TGCGCCAGCAGCCAGCCGACAGGGGGCGCTGGGTATGGCTACACCTTC.

The chain has TRBV6-5 and TRBJ2-3; D remains unclear. The CDR3 is made up of 13 amino acids. The germline V and J ends were trimmed by 6 bases and 1 base, with 8 bases remaining between them. Germline V gives CDR1 MNHEY, CDR2 SVGAGI. CDR3 in amino acids: CASRSTGTDTQYF. DNA for the CDR3: TGTGCCAGCAGGTCAACAGGCACAGATACGCAGTATTTT.

Only a few counts were recorded for this clone. V usage is TRBV5-1 and J usage is TRBJ1-6; unclear D gene. Trimming removed 1 base from V and 0 bases from J, with 8 bases in between. This CDR3 region has 16 residues. The V gene's germline CDR1 is SGHRS and CDR2 YFSETQ. CDR3 region: CASSLKESSYNSPLHF. CDR3 in DNA: TGCGCCAGCAGCTTGAAGGAGAGCTCCTATAATTCACCCCTCCACTTT.

The chain couples TRBV11-1 to TRBJ2-1; D is perhaps TRBD2 (5 bases). V shed 1 base and J shed 7 bases, with 8 bases lying between them. CDR1 SGHAT and CDR2 FQDESV come from the germline V gene (reference sequence). This CDR3 comprises 13 residues. The CDR3 DNA is TGTGCCAGCAGCTTAGGTCCGGGGAATGAGCAGTTCTTC. It encodes CASSLGPGNEQFF.

The CDR3 reads CASSLVGMNTEAFF. CDR3 DNA sequence: TGTGCCAGCAGCTTAGTTGGTATGAACACTGAAGCTTTCTTT. The chain carries TRBV7-2 and TRBJ1-1; D gene uncertain. The CDR3 length is 14 residues. Germline CDR1 SGHTA, CDR2 FQGNSA. V dropped 1 base and J dropped 0 bases, with 6 bases sitting between them.

The chain joins TRBV12-5 to TRBJ1-5; no firm D call. Germline V gives CDR1 LGHNT, CDR2 FRNRAP. The CDR3 spans 16 residues. Trimming pared 6 bases from V and 4 bases from J, leaving 19 bases between. The CDR3 reads CASGVGRVEGNQPQHF. CDR3 sequence (DNA): TGTGCTAGTGGGGTGGGAAGGGTTGAGGGTAATCAGCCCCAGCATTTT.

The chain combines TRBV13 with TRBJ2-7; D could derive from TRBD1 or TRBD2 (5 bases each). There are 19 residues in the CDR3. Germline V gene sequence: CDR1 PRHDT, CDR2 FYEKMQ (reference sequence). Trimming left V 1 base short and J 2 bases short, with 24 bases between. The CDR3 DNA reads as TGTGCCAGCAGCTTAGATCATCCACTACAGAGGGGTCCTCCCTACGAGCAGTACTTC. Protein: CASSLDHPLQRGPPYEQYF.

The V call is TRBV19, the J call TRBJ1-1; D perhaps matches TRBD1 (6 bases). There are 13 residues in the CDR3. Germline V lookup: CDR1 LNHDA, CDR2 SQIVND (reference sequence). V was trimmed by 7 bases and J by 2 bases, leaving 11 bases between them. The CDR3 DNA sequence: TGTGCCAGTATTCAGGGGTCCAACACTGAAGCTTTCTTT. This encodes CASIQGSNTEAFF. The variable domain in full, with the rest retrieved from reference TRBV19 and TRBJ1-1, is DGGITQSPKYLFRKEGQNVTLSCEQNLNHDAMYWYRQDPGQGLRLIYYSQIVNDFQKGDIAEGYSVSREKKESFPLTVTSAQKNPTAFYLCASIQGSNTEAFFGQGTRLTVV.

The chain employs TRBV6-5 and TRBJ2-2, with 7 bases fitting TRBD1. CDR1 is MNHEY, CDR2 SVGAGI, per germline. This CDR3 has 13 residues. V lost 9 bases to trimming and J lost 4 bases; unmatched junction nucleotides: 5. In DNA form, the CDR3 reads TGTGCCAGTACCGGGACAGTCACCGGGGAGCTGTTTTTT. It codes for CASTGTVTGELFF.